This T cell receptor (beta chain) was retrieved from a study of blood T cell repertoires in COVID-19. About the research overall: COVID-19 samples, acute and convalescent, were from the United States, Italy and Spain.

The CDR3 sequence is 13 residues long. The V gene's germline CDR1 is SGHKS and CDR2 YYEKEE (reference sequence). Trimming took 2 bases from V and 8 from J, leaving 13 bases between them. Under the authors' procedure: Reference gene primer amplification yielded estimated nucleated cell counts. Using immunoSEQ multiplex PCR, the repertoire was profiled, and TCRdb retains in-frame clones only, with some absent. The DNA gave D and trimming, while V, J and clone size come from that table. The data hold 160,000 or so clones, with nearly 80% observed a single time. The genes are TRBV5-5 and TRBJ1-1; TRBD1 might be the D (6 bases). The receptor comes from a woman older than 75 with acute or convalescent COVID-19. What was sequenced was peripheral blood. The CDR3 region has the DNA TGTGCCAGCAGCTTATATACAGGGATAGAAGCTTTCTTT. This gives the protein CASSLYTGIEAFF. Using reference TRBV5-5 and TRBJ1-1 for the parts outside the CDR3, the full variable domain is DAGVTQSPTHLIKTRGQQVTLRCSPISGHKSVSWYQQVLGQGPQFIFQYYEKEERGRGNFPDRFSARQFPNYSSELNVNALLLGDSALYLCASSLYTGIEAFFGQGTRLTVV.